The 13 T cell receptor beta chains in this list originate from one sample, sequenced in a study of OX40 agonist ivuxolimab in advanced cancers. Here immunoSEQ multiplex PCR was the method, and the copy in TCRdb shows in-frame clones only, minus some. The sample shows 35,000 to 45,000 clones, approximately 84% of them seen only once. The sample consisted of CD4+ or CD8+ T cells sorted from blood, taken in a trial of the OX40 agonist ivuxolimab. The receptor source for this set is an adult with an advanced solid tumor such as melanoma, head and neck, liver or kidney cancer.

The V call is TRBV7-2, the J call TRBJ2-3, with unresolved D. V was cut by 4 bases and J by 0 bases, with 5 bases left in between. The CDR3 totals 13 residues. Germline CDR1 and CDR2: SGHTA and FQGNSA. Here the CDR3 DNA reads TGTGCCAGCAGCTCCTTTAGCACAGATACGCAGTATTTT. Its translation is CASSSFSTDTQYF. The full variable domain, completed using reference TRBV7-2 and TRBJ2-3, is GAGVSQSPSNKVTEKGKDVELRCDPISGHTALYWYRQSLGQGLEFLIYFQGNSAPDKSGLPSDRFSAERTGGSVSTLTIQRTQQEDSAVYLCASSSFSTDTQYFGPGTRLTVL.

This clone has a handful of counts. The V call is TRBV4-1, the J call TRBJ2-3; D possibly uses TRBD1 or TRBD2 (5 bases each). The V and J ends lost 7 bases and 5 bases respectively, with 7 bases between them. CDR1 and CDR2 (germline): MGHRA, YSYEKL. This CDR3 comprises 11 residues. CDR3 nucleotides: TGCGCCAGCATGGGGGTAGATACGCAGTATTTT. Translating it yields CASMGVDTQYF.

The V gene is TRBV7-6, the J gene TRBJ2-1; D not certain. This CDR3 has 13 residues. From germline, CDR1 is SGHVS and CDR2 FNYEAQ. V was shortened by 5 bases and J by 7 bases, with 12 bases between the two germline ends. The CDR3 region has the DNA TGTGCCAGCAGCCGTACCGAGGTTAATGAGCAGTTCTTC. It specifies CASSRTEVNEQFF.

This chain links TRBV5-1 with TRBJ2-7, with D perhaps assigned TRBD1 or TRBD2 (5 bases each). This CDR3 comprises 13 residues. Trimming removed 3 bases from V and 0 bases from J, with 7 bases in between. Germline V gives CDR1 SGHRS, CDR2 YFSETQ. The CDR3 here is CASSWDASYEQYF. In nucleotides, the CDR3 is TGCGCCAGCAGCTGGGACGCCTCCTACGAGCAGTACTTC.

A few counts support this clone. This same CDR3 is encoded by further DNA sequences in the sample. The chain couples TRBV6-1 to TRBJ1-2; 9 bases agree with TRBD1. The CDR3 has 15 residues. Germline V CDR1 and CDR2: MNHNS, SASEGT. J lost 0 bases, V lost 6 bases, and 5 bases had no gene match. CDR3: CASRVGQGPNYGYTF. The CDR3 nucleotides read TGTGCCAGCAGGGTGGGACAGGGCCCTAACTATGGCTACACCTTC.

The count of this clone is one. The genes are TRBV6-1 and TRBJ2-5; 8 bases align to TRBD1. The J segment lost 11 bases and the V segment lost 6 bases, leaving 11 bases of the junction unmatched. CDR1 is MNHNS and CDR2 is SASEGT in the germline V gene. The CDR3 loop spans 13 amino acids. CDR3: CASRDGQGQEQYF. The CDR3 DNA sequence: TGTGCCAGCAGGGACGGACAGGGCCAAGAGCAGTACTTC.

This rearrangement joins TRBV25-1 to TRBJ1-4; weak D call: TRBD1 (6 bases). The V gene lost 1 base and the J gene lost 7 bases, with 13 bases spanning the gap. CDR1 is MGHDK and CDR2 is SYGVNS in the germline V gene. This CDR3 comprises 15 residues. In DNA, the CDR3 is TGTGCCAGCAGTGAATCCGGGGGCGGAGGTGAAAAACTGTTTTTT. Its protein is CASSESGGGGEKLFF.

The genes are TRBV28 and TRBJ2-7; a weak D match, TRBD1 (6 bases). The V gene lost 6 bases and the J gene lost 5 bases, with 14 bases spanning the gap. Germline assignment: CDR1 MDHEN and CDR2 SYDVKM. CDR3 length equals 13 residues. Here the CDR3 DNA reads TGTGCCAGCAGCCTAAACAGGGCGGACGAGCAGTACTTC. Protein product: CASSLNRADEQYF.

This clone was counted only a few times. The chain recombines TRBV28 with TRBJ2-2; D unresolved. V dropped 2 bases and J dropped 7 bases, with 14 bases sitting between them. CDR3 length equals 15 residues. The V gene's germline CDR1 is MDHEN and CDR2 SYDVKM. For the CDR3, the DNA is TGTGCCAGCAGTTTACCCCCAGGATGGGGCGGGGAGCTGTTTTTT. It encodes CASSLPPGWGGELFF.

The rearrangement links TRBV27 to TRBJ1-6; no firm D call. Germline CDR1 reads MNHEY; CDR2 reads SMNVEV (reference sequence). CDR3 length: 14 amino acids. Trimming took 5 bases from V and 7 from J, leaving 12 bases between them. The CDR3 spells CASSQTVANSPLHF. CDR3 sequence (DNA): TGTGCCAGCAGTCAAACAGTAGCGAATTCACCCCTCCACTTT.

V usage is TRBV9 and J usage is TRBJ1-4; D remains ambiguous. Deletions cut 0 bases from V and 8 bases from J, with 11 bases between. Germline V lookup: CDR1 SGDLS, CDR2 YYNGEE. CDR3 length: 14 residues. The CDR3 nucleotides read TGTGCCAGCAGCGTAGCTCGTCAGCGGGAAAAACTGTTTTTT. Its protein is CASSVARQREKLFF.

This clone was counted once. The J gene is TRBJ2-3, the V gene TRBV11-1; tentatively, D is TRBD1 or TRBD2 (5 bases each). V lost 5 bases and J 0 bases, leaving 12 bases between the germline ends. CDR3 size: 15 residues. In germline, CDR1 is SGHAT, CDR2 FQDESV (reference sequence). In DNA form, the CDR3 reads TGTGCCAGCAGCCTAGGGACGGCTAGCACAGATACGCAGTATTTT. This sequence encodes CASSLGTASTDTQYF.

This clone showed up just once. The V and J genes are TRBV28 and TRBJ2-2, with D possibly being TRBD2 (5 bases). Trimming took 10 bases from V and 4 from J, leaving 19 bases between them. CDR1 MDHEN and CDR2 SYDVKM come from the germline V gene. This CDR3 spans 15 amino acids. CDR3: CANTPGIRSTGELFF. The CDR3 coding sequence is TGTGCCAACACCCCGGGGATTAGGAGCACCGGGGAGCTGTTTTTT.